This T cell receptor beta chain was retrieved from a study of T cells in localized non-small cell lung cancer. Overall study results and limits: Uninvolved adjacent lung showed higher T cell clonality than tumor. Longer overall survival associated with higher blood T cell density; shorter survival with higher adjacent-lung clonality.

The V gene end was trimmed by 4 bases and the J gene end by 3 bases; junction bases not matched to a gene: 5. The germline CDR1 and CDR2 sequences are MGHRA and YSYEKL. The CDR3 totals 14 residues. The table came from immunoSEQ multiplex PCR; TCRdb's copy has only in-frame clones and leaves some out. There are some 71,000 clones in the sample; just under 85% occur only once, and approximately 12% lies in the top ten. This clone was detected once. No antigen is known for it. The chain recombines TRBV4-1 with TRBJ2-7, with TRBD1 identical over 8 bases. The sequence was obtained from an older female donor with stage I lung adenocarcinoma. Sample: peripheral blood, taken before any cancer treatment. In DNA form, the CDR3 reads TGCGCCAGCAGCCCCCGGACAGGGATCTACGAGCAGTACTTC. This encodes CASSPRTGIYEQYF.